The source of this TCR beta chain is a study of blood T cell repertoires in COVID-19. Source study methods: How many nucleated cells were present was estimated from reference gene primer amplification. Clones were read by immunoSEQ multiplex PCR, and TCRdb kept only the in-frame ones, dropping some. That table is the source of V, J and clone size, and D and trimming were worked out from the DNA. The sample records about 24,000 clones, 86% being singletons. The V end lost 7 bases, the J end lost 3 bases, and 12 bases lay between the germline ends. The CDR3 totals 14 residues. In germline, CDR1 is MNHEY, CDR2 SVGAGI.

This chain links TRBV6-5 with TRBJ2-2, with D possibly matching TRBD2 (5 bases). The sequencing input was peripheral blood. This receptor was taken from a human donor with active COVID-19. The donor label of this sample is uncertain. The CDR3 reads CASTRDLDTGELFF. The CDR3 DNA reads as TGTGCCAGCACCCGGGATTTAGACACCGGGGAGCTGTTTTTT.